These 21 T cell receptor beta chains were sequenced from one sample in a study of chemoradiotherapy in HPV16-positive cancers. Clones were read by immunoSEQ multiplex PCR, and TCRdb kept only the in-frame ones, dropping some. Counted here are roughly 2,100 clones, around 90% occurring once; the ten biggest clones make up around 3%. Sample: tumor tissue, taken from a patient who underwent chemoradiotherapy. These TCRs come from a human donor with HPV-associated anogenital cancer.

The chain uses TRBV6-1 and TRBJ1-3; D gene uncertain. CDR1 and CDR2 (germline): MNHNS, SASEGT. The CDR3 contains 13 residues. Trimming took off 1 base at V and 4 bases at J, with 5 bases between the two ends. The DNA of the CDR3 is TGTGCCAGCAGTGAAGTCCGGGGAAACACCATATATTTT. Protein sequence: CASSEVRGNTIYF.

The rearrangement uses TRBV10-3 and TRBJ2-7, with 8 bases fitting TRBD1. Germline trimming cut 3 bases from V and 2 bases from J; bases unmatched to any gene: 6. This CDR3 is 15 amino acids long. Per the germline V gene, CDR1 is ENHRY and CDR2 is SYGVKD. CDR3 sequence reads: CAISDPGTGTYEQYF. In DNA, the CDR3 is TGTGCCATCAGTGATCCCGGGACAGGAACCTACGAGCAGTACTTC.

The V and J genes are TRBV29-1 and TRBJ1-1; the D is unclear. V lost 5 bases, J lost 7 bases, and 14 bases lay in between. Germline loops: CDR1 SQVTM, CDR2 ANQGSEA. This CDR3 contains 12 residues. The CDR3 DNA reads as TGCAGCGTTCTAGGTAGGGTCAATGAAGCTTTCTTT. This sequence encodes CSVLGRVNEAFF. Together with reference TRBV29-1 and TRBJ1-1, the CDR3 gives the full variable domain: SAVISQKPSRDICQRGTSLTIQCQVDSQVTMMFWYRQQPGQSLTLIATANQGSEATYESGFVIDKFPISRPNLTFSTLTVSNMSPEDSSIYLCSVLGRVNEAFFGQGTRLTVV.

The rearrangement uses TRBV6-1 and TRBJ2-7, with unresolved D. Trimming took off 7 bases at V and 7 bases at J, with 17 bases between the two ends. The CDR3 runs to 13 residues. The germline V gene has CDR1 MNHNS and CDR2 SASEGT. CDR3 sequence (DNA): TGTGCCAGCAAAGTTACCTCTAATGGTGAGCAGTACTTC. Translation: CASKVTSNGEQYF.

The chain carries TRBV7-8 and TRBJ2-7; D might be TRBD2 (6 bases). The CDR3 runs 15 residues. Germline V gene lookup returns CDR1 SGHVS and CDR2 FQNEAQ. The V gene lost 5 bases and the J gene lost 4 bases, with 18 bases spanning the gap. The CDR3, as DNA: TGTGCCAGCAGCGACTGGAGGGACGGGGCATACGAGCAGTACTTC. This translates into CASSDWRDGAYEQYF.

The rearrangement joins TRBV7-9 to TRBJ2-4; tentatively, D is TRBD2 (5 bases). Looked up from germline, CDR1 is SEHNR and CDR2 is FQNEAQ (reference sequence). The CDR3 has 13 amino acids. V dropped 6 bases and J dropped 2 bases, with 8 bases sitting between them. This CDR3 reads CASSPGSKNIQYF. The CDR3 DNA is TGTGCCAGCAGTCCGGGGTCCAAAAACATTCAGTACTTC.

This clone occurred once. The rearrangement uses TRBV5-1 and TRBJ1-2; 8 bases line up with TRBD1. The ends lost 2 bases at V and 8 bases at J; junction bases unmatched: 8. The CDR3 sequence is 14 residues long. CDR1 and CDR2 (germline): SGHRS, YFSETQ. The CDR3: CASSFGTGSTGYTF. The CDR3 region has the DNA TGCGCCAGCAGCTTCGGGACAGGCTCTACGGGCTACACCTTC.

The chain employs TRBV4-1 and TRBJ2-1; no reliable D call. This CDR3 has 14 amino acids. Germline CDR1 is MGHRA and CDR2 is YSYEKL. V lost 6 bases to trimming and J lost 4 bases, with 13 bases between them. CDR3: CASSELSRYNEQFF. The CDR3 coding sequence is TGCGCCAGCAGTGAACTCTCACGTTACAATGAGCAGTTCTTC.

With respect to this clone: A read error may produce the germline difference seen at one junction end. The chain recombines TRBV7-9 with TRBJ2-1; 7 bases fit TRBD2. The CDR3 consists of 11 residues. Germline V gene sequence: CDR1 SEHNR, CDR2 FQNEAQ (reference sequence). CDR3: CASSPGRERFF. CDR3 sequence (DNA): TGTGCCAGCAGCCCGGGGCGGGAGCGGTTCTTC.

V and J are TRBV18 and TRBJ2-7; 7 bases fit TRBD1. V shed 5 bases, J shed 5 bases, and the junction held 3 bases outside the gene matches. Per germline, CDR1 KGHSH and CDR2 LQKENI. This CDR3 is built from 12 residues. As DNA, the CDR3 is TGTGCCAGCTCAAAGCAGGGGGACGAGCAGTACTTC. Its translation is CASSKQGDEQYF.

J is TRBJ2-2 and V is TRBV19; D gene unclear. This CDR3 contains 15 residues. CDR1 is LNHDA, CDR2 SQIVND, per germline (reference sequence). Trimming cost V 4 bases and J 5 bases, with 14 bases left between them. The CDR3: CASSNYGPWTGELFF. In nucleotides, the CDR3 is TGTGCCAGTAGTAACTACGGGCCGTGGACCGGGGAGCTGTTTTTT.

The chain couples TRBV2 to TRBJ2-5; D call uncertain. Trimming shortened V by 7 bases and J by 0 bases, and 9 bases separated the two germline ends. The CDR3 covers 13 residues. Per germline, CDR1 SNHLY and CDR2 FYNNEI. This chain's CDR3 is CASNTGYQETQYF. The CDR3 DNA sequence: TGTGCCAGCAACACGGGCTACCAAGAGACCCAGTACTTC.

CDR3 sequence (DNA): TGTGCCAGCAGCTTAGAGCTAGGACTAGCGGGAGTGAGCACAGATACGCAGTATTTT. Translation gives CASSLELGLAGVSTDTQYF. The rearrangement joins TRBV7-8 to TRBJ2-3; TRBD2 agrees at 13 bases. The junction had 7 bases not matched to a gene; V was cut back by 1 base and J by 0 bases. The CDR3 is 19 amino acids. Looked up from germline, CDR1 is SGHVS and CDR2 is FQNEAQ.

This chain joins TRBV5-1 and TRBJ2-7, with 9 bases lining up with TRBD2. The CDR3 is 15 residues long. After removal of 2 bases from V and 2 bases from J, the junction contained 5 bases not matched to a gene. Germline V gene lookup returns CDR1 SGHRS and CDR2 YFSETQ. In DNA, the CDR3 is TGCGCCAGCAGCTTCGGTACTAGCGGGCCCTACGAGCAGTACTTC. This gives the protein CASSFGTSGPYEQYF.

CDR3: CASSVGSEGRNQPQHF. The CDR3 region has the DNA TGTGCCAGCAGCGTGGGTTCAGAGGGGAGAAATCAGCCCCAGCATTTT. This chain connects TRBV9 to TRBJ1-5, with D possibly being TRBD1 (5 bases). Trimming pared 2 bases from V and 4 bases from J, leaving 16 bases between. Germline V lookup: CDR1 SGDLS, CDR2 YYNGEE. The CDR3 runs to 16 residues.

The chain carries TRBV6-1 and TRBJ2-7, with 10 bases fitting TRBD1. This CDR3 is 13 amino acids long. V trimming: 8 bases; J trimming: 2 bases; junction bases outside the gene matches: 3. Germline CDR1 and CDR2: MNHNS and SASEGT. CDR3 coding DNA: TGTGCCAGCGGAGGACAGGGGGCCTACGAGCAGTACTTC. The encoded protein is CASGGQGAYEQYF.

The rearrangement links TRBV5-1 to TRBJ2-1; 8 bases fit TRBD1. The CDR3 is 15 residues long. V was clipped by 0 bases and J by 6 bases; unmatched bases: 5. CDR1 and CDR2 from the germline V gene are SGHRS and YFSETQ. Here the CDR3 DNA reads TGCGCCAGCAGCTTGGCGACAGGGGTTCGCAATGAGCAGTTCTTC. Translation gives CASSLATGVRNEQFF.

This clone was counted once. This chain connects TRBV30 to TRBJ2-2, with D unclear. Germline CDR1 reads GTSNPN; CDR2 reads SVGIG (reference sequence). The CDR3 sequence is 15 residues long. V gave up 2 bases and J gave up 7 bases, with 17 bases separating them. The CDR3, as DNA: TGTGCCTGGAGTCCCCCGGTAGGGTTCGTCGGGGAGCTGTTTTTT. Amino acids: CAWSPPVGFVGELFF.

The V gene is TRBV9, the J gene TRBJ2-7; weak D call: TRBD2 (6 bases). Germline V gene data show CDR1 as SGDLS and CDR2 as YYNGEE. V lost 0 bases, J lost 6 bases, and 16 bases lay in between. CDR3 size: 15 residues. This CDR3 is CASSVGSGRHFEQYF. CDR3 DNA sequence: TGTGCCAGCAGCGTAGGGAGCGGGCGACATTTCGAGCAGTACTTC.

The gene calls are TRBV9 and TRBJ2-2; D not certain. The V end lost 0 bases, the J end lost 0 bases, and 12 bases lay between the germline ends. The length of the CDR3 is 17 residues. Germline assignment: CDR1 SGDLS and CDR2 YYNGEE. CDR3 in amino acids: CASSVGYRNPNTGELFF. For the CDR3, the DNA is TGTGCCAGCAGCGTAGGGTACCGAAACCCGAACACCGGGGAGCTGTTTTTT.

The genes are TRBV9 and TRBJ1-2, with TRBD1 identical over 8 bases. V gave up 4 bases and J gave up 3 bases; unmatched junction bases: 11. The CDR3 has 16 residues. Germline V gene data show CDR1 as SGDLS and CDR2 as YYNGEE. CDR3 sequence reads: CASSTPGQGPDYGYTF. CDR3 DNA: TGTGCCAGCAGCACTCCAGGACAGGGTCCGGACTATGGCTACACCTTC.